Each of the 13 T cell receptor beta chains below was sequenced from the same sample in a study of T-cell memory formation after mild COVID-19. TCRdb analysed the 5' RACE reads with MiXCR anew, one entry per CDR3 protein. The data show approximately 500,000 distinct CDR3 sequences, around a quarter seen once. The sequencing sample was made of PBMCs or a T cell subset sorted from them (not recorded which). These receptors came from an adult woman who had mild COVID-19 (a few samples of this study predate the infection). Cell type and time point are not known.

CDR3 sequence: CASSLDVGQGAGEAFF. The CDR3 bases are TGTGCCAGCAGCTTAGATGTGGGACAGGGGGCAGGTGAAGCTTTCTTT. V gene TRBV11-3 combines with J gene TRBJ1-1, with TRBD1 matching 12 bases. This CDR3 contains 16 residues. V shed 0 bases, J shed 7 bases, and the junction held 6 bases outside the gene matches. Germline CDR1 and CDR2: SGHNT and YENEEA.

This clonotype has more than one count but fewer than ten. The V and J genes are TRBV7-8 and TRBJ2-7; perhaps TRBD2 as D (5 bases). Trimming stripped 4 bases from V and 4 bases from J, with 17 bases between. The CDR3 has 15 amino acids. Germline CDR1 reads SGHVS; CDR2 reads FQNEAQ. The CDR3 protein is CASSWVRTRGYEQYF. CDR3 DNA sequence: TGTGCCAGCAGCTGGGTTCGAACCCGGGGTTACGAGCAGTACTTC. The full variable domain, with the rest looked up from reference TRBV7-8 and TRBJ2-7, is GAGVSQSPRYKVAKRGQDVALRCDPISGHVSLFWYQQALGQGPEFLTYFQNEAQLDKSGLPSDRFFAERPEGSVSTLKIQRTQQEDSAVYLCASSWVRTRGYEQYFGPGTRLTVT.

The CDR3 DNA is TGTGCCAGCAGCTTCCTCGTTGACACTGAAGCTTTCTTT. Its translation: CASSFLVDTEAFF. This chain joins TRBV7-2 and TRBJ1-1; no firm D call. Trimming cost V 3 bases and J 3 bases, with 8 bases left between them. CDR1 and CDR2 (germline): SGHTA, FQGNSA. CDR3 size: 13 residues. The full variable domain, completed using reference TRBV7-2 and TRBJ1-1, is GAGVSQSPSNKVTEKGKDVELRCDPISGHTALYWYRQSLGQGLEFLIYFQGNSAPDKSGLPSDRFSAERTGGSVSTLTIQRTQQEDSAVYLCASSFLVDTEAFFGQGTRLTVV.

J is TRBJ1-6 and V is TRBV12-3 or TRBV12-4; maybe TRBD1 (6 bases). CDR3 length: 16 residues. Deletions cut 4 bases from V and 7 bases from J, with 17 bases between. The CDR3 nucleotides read TGTGCCAGCAGTTCCCACGGAGGACAGCCGAATTCACCCCTCCACTTT. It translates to CASSSHGGQPNSPLHF.

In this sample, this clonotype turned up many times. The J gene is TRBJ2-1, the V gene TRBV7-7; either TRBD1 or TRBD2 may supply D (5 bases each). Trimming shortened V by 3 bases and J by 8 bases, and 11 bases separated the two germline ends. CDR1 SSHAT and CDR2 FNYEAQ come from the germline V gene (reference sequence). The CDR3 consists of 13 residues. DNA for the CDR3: TGTGCCAGCAGCTTGGGACCCTCCTATGAGCAGTTCTTC. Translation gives CASSLGPSYEQFF.

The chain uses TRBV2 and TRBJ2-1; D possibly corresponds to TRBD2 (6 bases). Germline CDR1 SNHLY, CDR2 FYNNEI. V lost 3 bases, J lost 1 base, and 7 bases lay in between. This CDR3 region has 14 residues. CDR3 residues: CASSDGGSYNEQFF. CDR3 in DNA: TGTGCCAGCAGTGATGGGGGGTCCTACAATGAGCAGTTCTTC.

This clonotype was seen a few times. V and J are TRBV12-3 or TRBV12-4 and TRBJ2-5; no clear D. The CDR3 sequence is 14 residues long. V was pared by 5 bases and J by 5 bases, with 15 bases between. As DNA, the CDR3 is TGTGCCAGCAGTGTACTTGAGGCATGGGAGACCCAGTACTTC. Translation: CASSVLEAWETQYF.

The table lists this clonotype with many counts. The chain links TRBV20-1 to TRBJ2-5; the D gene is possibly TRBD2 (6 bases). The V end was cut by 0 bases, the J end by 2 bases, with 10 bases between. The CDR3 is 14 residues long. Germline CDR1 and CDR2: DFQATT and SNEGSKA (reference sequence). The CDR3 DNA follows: TGCAGTGCTAGAGACGGGACTCCTCAAGAGACCCAGTACTTC. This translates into CSARDGTPQETQYF.

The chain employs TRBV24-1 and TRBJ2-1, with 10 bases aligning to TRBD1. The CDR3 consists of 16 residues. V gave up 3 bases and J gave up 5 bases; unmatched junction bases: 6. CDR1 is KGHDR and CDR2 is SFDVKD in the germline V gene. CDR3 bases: TGTGCCACCAGTGATACCCCGGGACAGGGGAACAATGAGCAGTTCTTC. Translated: CATSDTPGQGNNEQFF.

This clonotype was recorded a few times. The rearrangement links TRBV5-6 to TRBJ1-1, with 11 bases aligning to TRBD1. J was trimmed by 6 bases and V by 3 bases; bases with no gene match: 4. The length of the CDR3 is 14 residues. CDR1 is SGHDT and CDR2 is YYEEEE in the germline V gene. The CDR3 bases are TGTGCCAGCAGCTCGGGACAGGGGGTCTCTGAAGCTTTCTTT. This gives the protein CASSSGQGVSEAFF.

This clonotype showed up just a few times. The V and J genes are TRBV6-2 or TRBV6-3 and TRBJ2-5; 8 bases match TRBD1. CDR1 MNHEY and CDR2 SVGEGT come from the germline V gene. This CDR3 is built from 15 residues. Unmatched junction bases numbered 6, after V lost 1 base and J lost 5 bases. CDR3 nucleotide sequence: TGTGCCAGCAGTTACTTTTCAGGGGGCGCTGAGACCCAGTACTTC. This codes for CASSYFSGGAETQYF.

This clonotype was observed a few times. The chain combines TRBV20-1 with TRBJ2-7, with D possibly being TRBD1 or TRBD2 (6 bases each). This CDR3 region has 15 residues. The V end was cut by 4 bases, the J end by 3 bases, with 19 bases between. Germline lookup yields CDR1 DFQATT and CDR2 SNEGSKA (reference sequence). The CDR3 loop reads CSAKPIGGSNYEQYF. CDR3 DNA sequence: TGCAGTGCTAAACCCATCGGGGGCAGTAACTACGAGCAGTACTTC.

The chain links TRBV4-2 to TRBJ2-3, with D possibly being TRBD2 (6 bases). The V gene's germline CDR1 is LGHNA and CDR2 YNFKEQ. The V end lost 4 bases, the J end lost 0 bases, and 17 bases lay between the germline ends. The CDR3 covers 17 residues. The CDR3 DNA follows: TGTGCCAGCAGCCCCCATATAGCGGAGTTCAGCACAGATACGCAGTATTTT. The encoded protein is CASSPHIAEFSTDTQYF.